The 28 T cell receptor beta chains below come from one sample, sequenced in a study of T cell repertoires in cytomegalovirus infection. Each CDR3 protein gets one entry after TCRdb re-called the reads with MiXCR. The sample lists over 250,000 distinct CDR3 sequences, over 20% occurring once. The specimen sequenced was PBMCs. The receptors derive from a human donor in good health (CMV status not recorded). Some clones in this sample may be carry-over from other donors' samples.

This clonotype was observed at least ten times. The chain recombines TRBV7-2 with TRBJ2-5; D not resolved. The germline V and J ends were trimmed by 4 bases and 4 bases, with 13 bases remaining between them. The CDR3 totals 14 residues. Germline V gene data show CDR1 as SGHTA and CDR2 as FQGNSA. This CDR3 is CASSSRTGPETQYF. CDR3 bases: TGTGCCAGCAGCTCCCGTACCGGCCCAGAGACCCAGTACTTC.

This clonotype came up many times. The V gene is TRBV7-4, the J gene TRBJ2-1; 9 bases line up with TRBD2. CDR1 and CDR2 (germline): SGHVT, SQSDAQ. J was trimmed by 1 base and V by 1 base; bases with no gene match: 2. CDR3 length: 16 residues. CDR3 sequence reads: CASSLEAGGSYNEQFF. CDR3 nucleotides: TGTGCCAGCAGCTTAGAGGCGGGAGGGTCCTACAATGAGCAGTTCTTC.

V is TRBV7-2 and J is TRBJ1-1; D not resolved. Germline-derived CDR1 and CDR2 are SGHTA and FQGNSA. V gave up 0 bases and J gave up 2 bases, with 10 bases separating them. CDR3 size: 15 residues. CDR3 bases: TGTGCCAGCAGCTTAGCGTCGAGAGGCAACACTGAAGCTTTCTTT. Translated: CASSLASRGNTEAFF.

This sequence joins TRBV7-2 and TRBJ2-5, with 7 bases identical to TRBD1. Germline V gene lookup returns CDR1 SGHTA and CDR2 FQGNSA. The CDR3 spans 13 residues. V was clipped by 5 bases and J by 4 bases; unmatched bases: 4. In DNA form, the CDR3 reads TGTGCCAGCAGCGGACAGGTCACAGAGACCCAGTACTTC. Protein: CASSGQVTETQYF. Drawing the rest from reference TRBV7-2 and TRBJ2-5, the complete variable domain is GAGVSQSPSNKVTEKGKDVELRCDPISGHTALYWYRQSLGQGLEFLIYFQGNSAPDKSGLPSDRFSAERTGGSVSTLTIQRTQQEDSAVYLCASSGQVTETQYFGPGTRLLVL.

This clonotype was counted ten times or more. CDR3: CASSWGGAQETQYF. DNA of the CDR3: TGTGCCAGCAGCTGGGGGGGAGCTCAAGAGACCCAGTACTTC. The chain employs TRBV7-2 and TRBJ2-5, with 7 bases that match TRBD2. The germline V gene has CDR1 SGHTA and CDR2 FQGNSA. This CDR3 is 14 amino acids long. V shed 4 bases, J shed 2 bases, and the junction held 4 bases outside the gene matches.

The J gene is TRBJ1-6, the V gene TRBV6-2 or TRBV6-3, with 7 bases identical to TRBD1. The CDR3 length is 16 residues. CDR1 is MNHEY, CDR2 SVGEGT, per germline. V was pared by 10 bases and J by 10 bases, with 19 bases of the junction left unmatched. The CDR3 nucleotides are TGTGCCACCTTAAATTTCGTGACAGGGCGGGGATCACCCCTCCACTTT. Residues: CATLNFVTGRGSPLHF.

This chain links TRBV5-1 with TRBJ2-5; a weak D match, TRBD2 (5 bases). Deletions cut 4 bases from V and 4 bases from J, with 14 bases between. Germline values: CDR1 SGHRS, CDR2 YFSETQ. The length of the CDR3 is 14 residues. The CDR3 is CASSLLAGRETQYF. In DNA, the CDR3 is TGCGCCAGCAGCCTGCTAGCTGGGAGAGAGACCCAGTACTTC.

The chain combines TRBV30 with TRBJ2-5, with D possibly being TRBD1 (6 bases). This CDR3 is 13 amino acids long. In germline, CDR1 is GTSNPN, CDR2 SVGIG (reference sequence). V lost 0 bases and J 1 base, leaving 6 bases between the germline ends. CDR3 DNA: TGTGCCTGGAGTGTGGACAGCCAAGAGACCCAGTACTTC. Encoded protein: CAWSVDSQETQYF.

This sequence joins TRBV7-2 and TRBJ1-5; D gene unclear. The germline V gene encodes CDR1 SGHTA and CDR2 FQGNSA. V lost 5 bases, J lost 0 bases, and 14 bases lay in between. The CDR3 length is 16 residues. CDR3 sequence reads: CASSRRVWDSNQPQHF. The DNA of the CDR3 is TGTGCCAGCAGCCGTCGGGTTTGGGATAGCAATCAGCCCCAGCATTTT.

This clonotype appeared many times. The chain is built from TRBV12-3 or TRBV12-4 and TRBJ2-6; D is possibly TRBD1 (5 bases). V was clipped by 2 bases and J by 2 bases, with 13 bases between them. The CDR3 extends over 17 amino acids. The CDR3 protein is CASSLRVAGTGANVLTF. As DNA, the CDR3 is TGTGCCAGCAGTTTAAGGGTCGCAGGGACTGGGGCCAACGTCCTGACTTTC.

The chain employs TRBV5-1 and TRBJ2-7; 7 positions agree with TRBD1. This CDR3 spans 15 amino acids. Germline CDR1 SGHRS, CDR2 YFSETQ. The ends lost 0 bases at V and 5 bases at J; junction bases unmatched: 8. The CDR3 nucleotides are TGCGCCAGCAGCTTGGGCCGCCAGGGGGACGACGAGCAGTACTTC. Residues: CASSLGRQGDDEQYF.

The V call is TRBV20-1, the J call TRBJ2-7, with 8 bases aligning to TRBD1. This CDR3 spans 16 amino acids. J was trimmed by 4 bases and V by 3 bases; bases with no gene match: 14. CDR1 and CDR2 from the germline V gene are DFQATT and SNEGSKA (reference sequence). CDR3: CSASPGQVARGYEQYF. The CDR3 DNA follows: TGCAGTGCTAGTCCGGGACAGGTGGCTAGGGGGTACGAGCAGTACTTC.

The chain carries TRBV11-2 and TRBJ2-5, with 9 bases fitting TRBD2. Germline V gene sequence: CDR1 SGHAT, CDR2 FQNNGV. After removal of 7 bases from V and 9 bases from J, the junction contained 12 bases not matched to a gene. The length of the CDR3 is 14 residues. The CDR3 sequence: CASTSTSGPGAQYF. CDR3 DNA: TGTGCCAGCACCTCGACTAGCGGCCCAGGGGCCCAGTACTTC.

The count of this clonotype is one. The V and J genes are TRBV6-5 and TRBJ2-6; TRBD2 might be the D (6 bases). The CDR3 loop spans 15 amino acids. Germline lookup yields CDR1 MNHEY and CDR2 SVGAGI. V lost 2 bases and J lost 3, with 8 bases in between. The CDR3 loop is CASSYGGNGANVLTF. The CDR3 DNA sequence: TGTGCCAGCAGTTACGGGGGGAATGGGGCCAACGTCCTGACTTTC.

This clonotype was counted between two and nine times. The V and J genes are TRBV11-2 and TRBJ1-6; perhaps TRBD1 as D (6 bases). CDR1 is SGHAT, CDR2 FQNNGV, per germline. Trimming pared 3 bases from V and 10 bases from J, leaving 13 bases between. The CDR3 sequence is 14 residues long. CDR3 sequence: CASSLNRVGSPLHF. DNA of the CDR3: TGTGCCAGCAGCTTGAACAGGGTTGGATCACCCCTCCACTTT.

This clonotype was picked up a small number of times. For the CDR3, the DNA is TGTGCCAGCAGAAAAGACACCGGGACTGAAGCTTTCTTT. Its protein is CASRKDTGTEAFF. This chain links TRBV12-3 or TRBV12-4 with TRBJ1-1, with unresolved D. This CDR3 region has 13 residues. V was shortened by 6 bases and J by 5 bases, with 13 bases between the two germline ends.

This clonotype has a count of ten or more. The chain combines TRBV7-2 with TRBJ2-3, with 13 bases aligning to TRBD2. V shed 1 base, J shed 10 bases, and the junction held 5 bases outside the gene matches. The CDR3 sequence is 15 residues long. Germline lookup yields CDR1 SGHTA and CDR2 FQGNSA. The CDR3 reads CASSLGETSGRSQYF. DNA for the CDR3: TGTGCCAGCAGCTTAGGGGAGACTAGCGGGAGGTCGCAGTATTTT.

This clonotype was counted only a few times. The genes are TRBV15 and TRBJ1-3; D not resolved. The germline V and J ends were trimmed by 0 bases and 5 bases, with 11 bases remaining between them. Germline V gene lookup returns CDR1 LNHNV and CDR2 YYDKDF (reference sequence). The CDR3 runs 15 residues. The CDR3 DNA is TGTGCCACCAGCAGAGATCAAAATACGAGAAACACCATATATTTT. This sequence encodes CATSRDQNTRNTIYF. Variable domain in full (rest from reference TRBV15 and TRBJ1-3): DAMVIQNPRYQVTQFGKPVTLSCSQTLNHNVMYWYQQKSSQAPKLLFHYYDKDFNNEADTPDNFQSRRPNTSFCFLDIRSPGLGDTAMYLCATSRDQNTRNTIYFGEGSWLTVV.

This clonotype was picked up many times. The CDR3 region has the DNA TGTGCCAGCAGCCCCGCTTACTACAATGAGCAGTTCTTC. This encodes CASSPAYYNEQFF. The chain carries TRBV7-2 and TRBJ2-1; D not resolved. This CDR3 is built from 13 residues. Trimming took off 5 bases at V and 3 bases at J, with 8 bases between the two ends. CDR1 and CDR2 (germline): SGHTA, FQGNSA.

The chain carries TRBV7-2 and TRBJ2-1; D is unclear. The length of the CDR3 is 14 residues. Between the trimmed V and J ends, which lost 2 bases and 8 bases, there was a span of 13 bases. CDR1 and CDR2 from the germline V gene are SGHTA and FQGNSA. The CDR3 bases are TGTGCCAGCAGCTTATTTGGTCCGCTCGATGAGCAGTTCTTC. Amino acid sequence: CASSLFGPLDEQFF.

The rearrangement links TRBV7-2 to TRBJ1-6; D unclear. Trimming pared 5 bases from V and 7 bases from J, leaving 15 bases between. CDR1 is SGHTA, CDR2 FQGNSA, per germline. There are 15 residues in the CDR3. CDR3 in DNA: TGTGCCAGCAGCCCTGGACCGCTGGGCAATTCACCCCTCCACTTT. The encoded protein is CASSPGPLGNSPLHF.

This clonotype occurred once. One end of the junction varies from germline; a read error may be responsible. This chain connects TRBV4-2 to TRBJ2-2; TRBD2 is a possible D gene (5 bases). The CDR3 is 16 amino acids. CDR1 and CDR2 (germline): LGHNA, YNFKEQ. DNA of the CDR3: TGTGCCAGCAGCCCCGTGGTAGCGACGAACACCGGGGTGCTGTTTTTT. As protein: CASSPVVATNTGVLFF.

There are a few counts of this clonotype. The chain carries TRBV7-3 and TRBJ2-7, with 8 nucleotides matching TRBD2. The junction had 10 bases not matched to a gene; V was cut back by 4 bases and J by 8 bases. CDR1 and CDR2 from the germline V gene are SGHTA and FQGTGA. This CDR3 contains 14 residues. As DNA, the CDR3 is TGTGCCAGCAGCTCAAACGGGGGGGGGGGGAAGCAGTACTTC. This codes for CASSSNGGGGKQYF.

CDR3 DNA sequence: TGCGCCAGCAGCGGCGACAGTTTTGAGCAGTTCTTC. Encoded protein: CASSGDSFEQFF. The chain links TRBV5-1 to TRBJ2-1, with D tentatively TRBD1 (5 bases). CDR3 size: 12 residues. V lost 4 bases and J 9 bases, leaving 11 bases between the germline ends. From germline, CDR1 is SGHRS and CDR2 YFSETQ.

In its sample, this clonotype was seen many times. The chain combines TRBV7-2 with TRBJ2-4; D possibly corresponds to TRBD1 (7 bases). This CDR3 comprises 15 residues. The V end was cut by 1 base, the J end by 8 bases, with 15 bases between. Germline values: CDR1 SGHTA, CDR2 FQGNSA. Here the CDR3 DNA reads TGTGCCAGCAGCTTAGAAGGCAGGGGGACTGACATTCAGTACTTC. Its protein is CASSLEGRGTDIQYF.

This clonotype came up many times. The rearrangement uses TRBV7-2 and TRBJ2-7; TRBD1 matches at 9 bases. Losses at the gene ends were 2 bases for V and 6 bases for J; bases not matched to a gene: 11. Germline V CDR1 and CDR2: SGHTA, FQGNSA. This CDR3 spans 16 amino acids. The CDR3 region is CASSLLGGTGISEQYF. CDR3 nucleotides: TGTGCCAGCAGCTTATTGGGCGGGACAGGGATTTCCGAGCAGTACTTC. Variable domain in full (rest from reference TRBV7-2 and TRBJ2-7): GAGVSQSPSNKVTEKGKDVELRCDPISGHTALYWYRQSLGQGLEFLIYFQGNSAPDKSGLPSDRFSAERTGGSVSTLTIQRTQQEDSAVYLCASSLLGGTGISEQYFGPGTRLTVT.

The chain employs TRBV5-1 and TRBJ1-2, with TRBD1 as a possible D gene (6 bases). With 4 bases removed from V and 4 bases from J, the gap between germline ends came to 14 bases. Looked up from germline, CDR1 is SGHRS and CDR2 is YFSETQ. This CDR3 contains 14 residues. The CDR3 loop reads CASSQGTSSYGYTF. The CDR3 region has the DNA TGCGCCAGCAGCCAGGGGACGAGTAGCTATGGCTACACCTTC.

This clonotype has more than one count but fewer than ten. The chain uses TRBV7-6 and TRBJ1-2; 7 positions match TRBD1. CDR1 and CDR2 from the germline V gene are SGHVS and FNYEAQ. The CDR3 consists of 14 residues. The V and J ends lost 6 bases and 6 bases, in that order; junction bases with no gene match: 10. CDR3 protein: CASSLGQTTDGYTF. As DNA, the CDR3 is TGTGCCAGCAGTCTGGGACAGACCACCGATGGCTACACCTTC.